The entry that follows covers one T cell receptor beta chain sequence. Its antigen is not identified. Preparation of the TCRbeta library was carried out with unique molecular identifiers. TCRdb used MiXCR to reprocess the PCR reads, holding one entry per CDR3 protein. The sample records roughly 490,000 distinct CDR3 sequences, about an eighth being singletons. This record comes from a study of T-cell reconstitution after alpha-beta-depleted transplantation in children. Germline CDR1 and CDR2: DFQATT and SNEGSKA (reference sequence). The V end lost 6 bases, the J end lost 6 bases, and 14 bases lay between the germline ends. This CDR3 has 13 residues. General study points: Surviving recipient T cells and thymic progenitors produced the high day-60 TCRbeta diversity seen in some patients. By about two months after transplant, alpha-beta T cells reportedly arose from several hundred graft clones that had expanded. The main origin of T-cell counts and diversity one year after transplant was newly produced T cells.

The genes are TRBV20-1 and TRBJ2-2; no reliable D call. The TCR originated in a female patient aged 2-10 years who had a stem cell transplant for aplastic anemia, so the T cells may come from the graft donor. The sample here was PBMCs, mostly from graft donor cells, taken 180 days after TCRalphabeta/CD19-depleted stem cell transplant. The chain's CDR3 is CSASNRAAGELFF. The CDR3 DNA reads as TGCAGTGCGAGTAATCGCGCCGCCGGGGAGCTGTTTTTT.